This entry concerns a single T cell receptor (beta chain). Its antigen is still unknown. Sequencing used cDNA as its template, made by extracting RNA and reverse transcribing it. Profiling relied on immunoSEQ multiplex PCR, and the TCRdb table lists in-frame clones only, not all of them. In the table there are some 170,000 clones, 53% of which are singletons. Treatment indicated: oral pan-JAK inhibitor, 5-10 mg twice daily. This entry comes from a study of CD8+ T cells in alopecia areata. Study as a whole: Twice daily, treated patients received 5 to 10 mg of oral tofacitinib. Study-level results: Especially in alopecia totalis/universalis, lesional scalp showed greater clonality than normal scalp did. Relative to mice, TCR sharing across patients was less clear, a difference possibly HLA-related. The study also sequences resident alphabeta T cells of normal skin in scalp samples.

Material: CD8+ T cells sorted from blood, obtained at week 24, from a patient treated with tofacitinib. The clonotype originates from a human donor with alopecia areata.

This CDR3 reads CAWSPETGREQFF. Written as DNA, the CDR3 is TGTGCCTGGAGTCCGGAGACAGGGCGAGAGCAGTTCTTC. The chain joins TRBV30 to TRBJ2-1; 7 bases match TRBD1. The CDR3 runs to 13 residues. From germline, CDR1 is GTSNPN and CDR2 SVGIG (reference sequence). J lost 10 bases, V lost 2 bases, and 8 bases had no gene match.